A selection of T cell receptor beta chains follows, all from one sample in a study of cytomegalovirus exposure and HLA in healthy donors. Here immunoSEQ multiplex PCR was the method, and the copy in TCRdb shows in-frame clones only, minus some. The data show 250,000 or so clones, roughly 84% seen once. What was sequenced was PBMCs. Receptors were obtained from a human donor in good health. Each CDR3 is given with its conserved first and last residue. A D gene is named only where the DNA matches it firmly. A row's size may be missing; if present it is once, few, many or a size class.

clone_size,v_call,j_call,d_call,cdr3_length,cdr3_nt,cdr3_aa
.,TRBV5-1,TRBJ2-5,TRBD2,16,TGCGCCAGCAGCTTGGCTCCTAGCGGGAGTACCGAGACCCAGTACTTC,CASSLAPSGSTETQYF
.,TRBV7-9,TRBJ2-7,TRBD1,14,TGTGCCAGCAGCCGGTGGACAGGGCGCGACGAGCAGTACTTC,CASSRWTGRDEQYF
.,TRBV11-1,TRBJ1-1,TRBD1,15,TGTGCCAGCAGCCTAAGACAGGGTGGGTTCACTGAAGCTTTCTTT,CASSLRQGGFTEAFF
.,TRBV2,TRBJ2-1,TRBD2,15,TGTGCCAGCAGTGAAAGGCTAGCGGGGGACAATGAGCAGTTCTTC,CASSERLAGDNEQFF
.,TRBV25-1,TRBJ1-2,TRBD1,15,TGTGCCAGCAGTGATCGGGCGGACAGGGGAAATGGCTACACCTTC,CASSDRADRGNGYTF
.,TRBV6-6,TRBJ2-2,.,15,TGTGCCAGCAGTTACACCAGGACGAACACCGGGGAGCTGTTTTTT,CASSYTRTNTGELFF
.,TRBV12-5,TRBJ2-1,TRBD2,22,TGTGCTAGTGGTTTTGCCGGGGGACTAGCTTCCGCTCTGGGACGAATAAACAATGAGCAGTTCTTC,CASGFAGGLASALGRINNEQFF
.,TRBV4-3,TRBJ1-4,.,17,TGCGCCAGCAGCCAAGATCAAGGAGGAGAGAGCTTAGAAAAACTGTTTTTT,CASSQDQGGESLEKLFF
.,TRBV21-1,TRBJ2-7,.,12,TGTGCCGCTACAGCGGGGACCGACGAGCAGTACTTC,CAATAGTDEQYF
.,TRBV7-6,TRBJ1-2,.,13,TGTGCCAGCAGCTTGGCGGGAACGGATGGCTACACCTTC,CASSLAGTDGYTF
.,TRBV18,TRBJ2-5,.,14,TGTGCCAGCTCACCACCCCTTTTCCAAGAGACCCAGTACTTC,CASSPPLFQETQYF
few,TRBV20-1,TRBJ2-7,.,11,TGCAGTGCTAGTCAGGGTTACGAGCAGTACTTC,CSASQGYEQYF
.,TRBV7-9,TRBJ2-7,.,14,TGTGCCAGCAGCTTTGGAGACAGACACTACGAGCAGTACTTC,CASSFGDRHYEQYF
.,TRBV4-1,TRBJ2-7,.,14,TGCGCCAGCAGCCACCCAGGGGTCTCCTACGAGCAGTACTTC,CASSHPGVSYEQYF
.,TRBV28,TRBJ2-7,TRBD2,16,TGTGCCAGCAGTTTCCCGTGGGCTAGCGGGAGCGACGAGCAGTACTTC,CASSFPWASGSDEQYF
.,TRBV11-1,TRBJ2-3,TRBD2,15,TGTGCCAGCAGCCCGAGGTGGGGGGGGGCAGATACGCAGTATTTT,CASSPRWGGADTQYF
.,TRBV28,TRBJ2-1,TRBD2,17,TGTGCCAGCAGTTTGCGTTTCGGGCTAGCGGGGTACAATGAGCAGTTCTTC,CASSLRFGLAGYNEQFF
.,TRBV6-5,TRBJ2-1,.,15,TGTGCCAGCGGTCATGTCGCAGGGAATGGCAATGAGCAGTTCTTC,CASGHVAGNGNEQFF
.,TRBV7-2,TRBJ2-2,TRBD1,17,TGTGCCAGCAGTTTGATCTCAGGGGGAAGGGTGGAAGGGGAGCTGTTTTTT,CASSLISGGRVEGELFF
.,TRBV11-2,TRBJ2-5,TRBD2,17,TGTGCCAGCAGCTCCGCTCTCTTTAGGACTAGCGTAGAGACCCAGTACTTC,CASSSALFRTSVETQYF
.,TRBV7-6,TRBJ2-7,TRBD1,16,TGTGCCAGCAGCTTAGGATGGCGGGCAGGGGGCTACGAGCAGTACTTC,CASSLGWRAGGYEQYF
.,TRBV2,TRBJ2-3,.,12,TGTGCCAGCATCGGGTCGGGAGATACGCAGTATTTT,CASIGSGDTQYF
.,TRBV19,TRBJ2-4,.,14,TGTGCCAGTAGTATAAATAGGATAGCGGCCATTCAGTACTTC,CASSINRIAAIQYF
.,TRBV6-5,TRBJ2-7,.,13,TGTGCCAGCAGCCGCGAGGACTCCTACGAGCAGTACTTC,CASSREDSYEQYF
.,TRBV9,TRBJ2-7,TRBD2,14,TGTGCCAGCAGCGCCTCCGGGACTAGTCTCGAGCAGTACTTC,CASSASGTSLEQYF
.,TRBV18,TRBJ1-1,TRBD1,12,TGTGCCAGCTCACAGGGGGCCGCTGAAGCTTTCTTT,CASSQGAAEAFF
.,TRBV5-4,TRBJ2-3,TRBD1,16,TGTGCCAGCAGCCCATTCTCAGGGGGCGTTTCAGATACGCAGTATTTT,CASSPFSGGVSDTQYF
.,TRBV28,TRBJ2-1,TRBD2,16,TGTGCCAGCAGGCCCGGACTAGCGGGAGGGCTAAATGAGCAGTTCTTC,CASRPGLAGGLNEQFF
once,TRBV2,TRBJ2-7,TRBD2,12,TGTGCCAGCAGAACTAGCGCCTACGAGCAGTACTTC,CASRTSAYEQYF